This T cell receptor beta chain was captured in a study of OX40 agonist ivuxolimab in advanced cancers. Study-level results: Expanded clones belonging to CD8+ T cells outnumbered, on average, those of CD4+.

Libraries were prepared by immunoSEQ multiplex PCR; TCRdb keeps only in-frame clonotypes and omits some of them. The repertoire includes about 76,000 clones, over 75% of them detected once, and just under 7% sits in the top ten. In regard to this clone: As yet, its antigen is unknown.

V lost 4 bases to trimming and J lost 10 bases; unmatched junction nucleotides: 16. This CDR3 contains 17 residues. The germline CDR1 and CDR2 sequences are LNHDA and SQIVND (reference sequence). This chain links TRBV19 with TRBJ1-6; 7 bases are a match to TRBD1. This material consisted of CD4+ or CD8+ T cells sorted from blood, taken in a trial of the OX40 agonist ivuxolimab. This sequence originates from an adult with an advanced solid tumor such as melanoma, head and neck, liver or kidney cancer. The CDR3 DNA reads TGTGCCAGTAGTACCACCCCGCAACAGGGGATTAGCTCACCCCTCCACTTT. This sequence encodes CASSTTPQQGISSPLHF.